Below are 5 T cell receptor beta chains sequenced from a single sample in a study of T-cell memory formation after mild COVID-19. Via MiXCR, TCRdb re-called the 5' RACE reads, giving one row per CDR3 protein. This sample carries some 100,000 distinct CDR3 sequences, around 10% of them seen once, and the ten largest clones take roughly two fifths. Sequences were obtained from PBMCs or a T cell subset sorted from them (not recorded which). The origin of the receptors is a man aged 18 to 30 who had mild COVID-19 (a few samples of this study predate the infection). Cell type and time point are not known.

This chain joins TRBV12-5 and TRBJ1-2; D uncertain. This CDR3 region has 13 residues. V was pared by 5 bases and J by 0 bases, with 7 bases between. Per germline, CDR1 LGHNT and CDR2 FRNRAP. The CDR3 nucleotides are TGTGCTAGTGGTCCACCTCCTAACTATGGCTACACCTTC. Translation: CASGPPPNYGYTF.

CDR3 coding DNA: TGTGCCAGCAGTTACGAGGGAGGAGGGGTGGAGTATGGCTACACCTTC. Protein: CASSYEGGGVEYGYTF. The gene calls are TRBV6-6 and TRBJ1-2; TRBD1 is a possible D gene (5 bases). CDR1 is MNHNY, CDR2 SVGAGI, per germline (reference sequence). This CDR3 has 16 amino acids. Trimming took off 2 bases at V and 5 bases at J, with 18 bases between the two ends.

This chain uses TRBV5-5 with TRBJ2-7, with 8 bases lining up with TRBD2. CDR3 length: 16 amino acids. With V trimmed by 3 bases and J by 0 bases, 8 bases remained unmatched. The germline CDR1 and CDR2 sequences are SGHKS and YYEKEE (reference sequence). The CDR3 sequence: CASSSPGGTPSYEQYF. In nucleotides, the CDR3 is TGTGCCAGCAGCTCCCCGGGGGGGACACCCTCCTACGAGCAGTACTTC.

J is TRBJ2-7 and V is TRBV2; D is tentatively TRBD1 or TRBD2 (5 bases each). CDR1 and CDR2 (germline): SNHLY, FYNNEI. V dropped 7 bases and J dropped 6 bases, with 10 bases sitting between them. This CDR3 spans 11 amino acids. CDR3 protein: CASIGTGEQYV. CDR3 nucleotides: TGTGCCAGCATCGGGACGGGCGAGCAGTACGTC.

This clonotype was seen a few times. J is TRBJ1-5 and V is TRBV19; possibly TRBD1 for D (6 bases). The V and J ends lost 5 bases and 0 bases respectively, with 14 bases between them. Germline V CDR1 and CDR2: LNHDA, SQIVND (reference sequence). This CDR3 region has 16 residues. The CDR3 reads CASSPRGGISNQPQHF. The CDR3 DNA follows: TGTGCCAGTAGTCCAAGAGGGGGGATTAGCAATCAGCCCCAGCATTTT.